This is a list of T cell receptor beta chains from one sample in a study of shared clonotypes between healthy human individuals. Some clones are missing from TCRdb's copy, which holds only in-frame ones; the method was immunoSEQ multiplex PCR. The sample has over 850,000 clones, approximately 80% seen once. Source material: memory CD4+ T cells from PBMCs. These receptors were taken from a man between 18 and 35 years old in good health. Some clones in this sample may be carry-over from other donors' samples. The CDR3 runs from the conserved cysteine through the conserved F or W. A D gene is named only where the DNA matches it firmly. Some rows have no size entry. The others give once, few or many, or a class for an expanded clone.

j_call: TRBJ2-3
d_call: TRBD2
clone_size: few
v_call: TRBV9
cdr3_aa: CASSVRGLAGGTDTQYF
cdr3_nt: TGTGCCAGCAGCGTAAGGGGACTAGCGGGAGGGACAGATACGCAGTATTTT

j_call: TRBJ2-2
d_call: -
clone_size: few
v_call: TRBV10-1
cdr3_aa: CASSGRMNTGELFF
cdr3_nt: TGCGCCAGCAGCGGCCGGATGAACACCGGGGAGCTGTTTTTT

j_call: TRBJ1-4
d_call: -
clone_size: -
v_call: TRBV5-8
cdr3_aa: CASSLPRGINEKLFF
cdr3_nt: TGTGCCAGCAGCTTGCCCCGGGGCATAAATGAAAAACTGTTTTTT

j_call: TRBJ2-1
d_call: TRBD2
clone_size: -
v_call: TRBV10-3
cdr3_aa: CAISDRAPGRGSSYNEQFF
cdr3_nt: TGTGCCATCAGTGATCGGGCCCCCGGGCGGGGGAGCTCCTACAATGAGCAGTTCTTC

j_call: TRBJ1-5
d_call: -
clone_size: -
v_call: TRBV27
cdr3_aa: CASSLGGSSNQPQHF
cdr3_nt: TGTGCCAGCAGTTTGGGCGGGAGTAGCAATCAGCCCCAGCATTTT

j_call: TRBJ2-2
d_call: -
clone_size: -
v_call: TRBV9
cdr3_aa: CASSVGGANTGELFF
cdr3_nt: TGTGCCAGCAGCGTAGGCGGTGCGAACACCGGGGAGCTGTTTTTT

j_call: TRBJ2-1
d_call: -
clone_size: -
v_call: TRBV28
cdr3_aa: CASSLNTGYNEQFF
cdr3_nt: TGTGCCAGCAGCTTAAACACAGGGTACAATGAGCAGTTCTTC

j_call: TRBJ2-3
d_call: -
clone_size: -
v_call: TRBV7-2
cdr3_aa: CASSLRGTQYF
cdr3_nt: TGTGCCAGCAGCTTAAGGGGTACGCAGTATTTT

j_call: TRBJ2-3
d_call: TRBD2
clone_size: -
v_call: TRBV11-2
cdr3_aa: CASSLAGTSGTTDTQYF
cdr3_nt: TGTGCCAGCAGCTTAGCCGGGACTAGCGGAACCACAGATACGCAGTATTTT

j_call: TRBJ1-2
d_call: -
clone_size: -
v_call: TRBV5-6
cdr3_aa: CASSPIDVGYGYTF
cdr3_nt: TGTGCCAGCAGCCCCATAGATGTCGGCTATGGCTACACCTTC

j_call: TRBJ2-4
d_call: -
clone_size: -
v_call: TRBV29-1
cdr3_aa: CSVQGGGRITYIQYF
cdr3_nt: TGCAGCGTTCAGGGGGGAGGCCGGATTACATACATTCAGTACTTC

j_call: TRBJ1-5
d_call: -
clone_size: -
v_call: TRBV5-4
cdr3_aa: CASSPGGGGNQPQHF
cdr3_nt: TGTGCCAGCAGCCCAGGAGGGGGAGGGAATCAGCCCCAGCATTTT

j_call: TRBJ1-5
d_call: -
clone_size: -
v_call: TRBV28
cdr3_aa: CASRKAGRAVDQPQHF
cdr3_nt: TGTGCCAGCAGGAAGGCCGGCAGGGCGGTTGACCAGCCCCAGCATTTT

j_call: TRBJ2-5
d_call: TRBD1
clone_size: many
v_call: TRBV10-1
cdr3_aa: CASNPTGTEETQYF
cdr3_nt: TGCGCCAGCAACCCGACAGGGACGGAAGAGACCCAGTACTTC

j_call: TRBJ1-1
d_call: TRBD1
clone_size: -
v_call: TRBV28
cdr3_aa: CASSSPGQGASTEAFF
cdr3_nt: TGTGCCAGCAGTTCCCCGGGACAGGGGGCGAGCACTGAAGCTTTCTTT

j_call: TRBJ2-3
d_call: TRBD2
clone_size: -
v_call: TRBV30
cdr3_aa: CAWSVGTSVSTDTQYF
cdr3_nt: TGTGCCTGGAGTGTCGGGACTAGCGTGAGCACAGATACGCAGTATTTT